A single sample gave rise to the 14 T cell receptor beta chains below, sequenced in a study of patients and donors after allogeneic stem cell transplantation. One entry per CDR3 protein, called by TCRdb with MiXCR from the RT-PCR reads. The top ten hold 50% of the sample, which has fewer than 180,000 distinct CDR3 sequences, 37% seen once. Sequenced input: blood, either unsorted or a sorted T cell fraction (not recorded which). These receptors came from a human donor who was either an allogeneic HSCT recipient or a stem cell or donor lymphocyte infusion donor (not recorded which). It is not recorded whose cells these are; they may come from a transplant donor.

V usage is TRBV5-1 and J usage is TRBJ2-3; TRBD1 or TRBD2 may be the D gene (5 bases each). The CDR3 is made up of 13 amino acids. The V gene's germline CDR1 is SGHRS and CDR2 YFSETQ. Deletions cut 3 bases from V and 2 bases from J, with 7 bases between. CDR3: CASSWDDTDTQYF. The CDR3 region has the DNA TGCGCCAGCAGCTGGGACGACACAGATACGCAGTATTTT. Supplemented by reference TRBV5-1 and TRBJ2-3, the full variable domain reads KAGVTQTPRYLIKTRGQQVTLSCSPISGHRSVSWYQQTPGQGLQFLFEYFSETQRNKGNFPGRFSGRQFSNSRSEMNVSTLELGDSALYLCASSWDDTDTQYFGPGTRLTVL.

This clonotype was counted a few times. The CDR3 here is CSAEGVGRETTEAFF. CDR3 coding DNA: TGCAGTGCCGAGGGAGTGGGACGAGAGACTACTGAAGCTTTCTTT. The V and J genes are TRBV20-1 and TRBJ1-1; D is possibly TRBD1 (5 bases). Germline CDR1 and CDR2: DFQATT and SNEGSKA (reference sequence). The CDR3 runs 15 residues. V shed 6 bases and J shed 5 bases, with 22 bases lying between them.

This clonotype has just a few counts. This chain links TRBV12-5 with TRBJ2-3, with D possibly TRBD2 on 6 matching bases. V lost 7 bases and J 3 bases, leaving 8 bases between the germline ends. Germline V gene data show CDR1 as LGHNT and CDR2 as FRNRAP. CDR3 length: 12 amino acids. For the CDR3, the DNA is TGTGCTAGTGTCGGGACTACAGATACGCAGTATTTT. Amino acid sequence: CASVGTTDTQYF.

The V call is TRBV7-8, the J call TRBJ2-3, with D perhaps TRBD2 (5 bases). The germline V gene has CDR1 SGHVS and CDR2 FQNEAQ. The CDR3 totals 14 residues. V was cut by 5 bases and J by 0 bases, with 9 bases left in between. In nucleotides, the CDR3 is TGTGCCAGCAGCGGACTTACTAGCACAGATACGCAGTATTTT. Residues: CASSGLTSTDTQYF.

The V call is TRBV12-3 or TRBV12-4, the J call TRBJ1-6; possibly TRBD1 for D (6 bases). The CDR3 spans 14 residues. Trimming cost V 4 bases and J 10 bases, with 14 bases left between them. The CDR3 loop reads CASSYIGGGSPLHF. The CDR3 DNA follows: TGTGCCAGCAGTTATATAGGGGGAGGATCACCCCTCCACTTT.

V is TRBV14 and J is TRBJ1-6; D is unclear. This CDR3 is built from 14 residues. Germline CDR1 reads SGHDN; CDR2 reads FVKESK. Trimming cost V 3 bases and J 7 bases, with 10 bases left between them. The CDR3 sequence: CASSHVRVNSPLHF. CDR3 sequence (DNA): TGTGCCAGCAGCCACGTTCGGGTGAATTCACCCCTCCACTTT. The complete variable domain, with remaining parts taken from reference TRBV14 and TRBJ1-6, reads EAGVTQFPSHSVIEKGQTVTLRCDPISGHDNLYWYRRVMGKEIKFLLHFVKESKQDESGMPNNRFLAERTGGTYSTLKVQPAELEDSGVYFCASSHVRVNSPLHFGNGTRLTVT.

This clonotype has a single count. The V and J genes are TRBV4-1 and TRBJ1-1, with D unclear. Per the germline V gene, CDR1 is MGHRA and CDR2 is YSYEKL. V lost 0 bases and J 5 bases, leaving 10 bases between the germline ends. The CDR3 contains 14 residues. The CDR3 nucleotides are TGCGCCAGCAGCCAAGAGCTTTCGGGGACTGAAGCTTTCTTT. It yields the protein CASSQELSGTEAFF.

V and J are TRBV12-3 or TRBV12-4 and TRBJ2-7, with 7 bases aligning to TRBD1. The CDR3 has 14 amino acids. V lost 7 bases and J lost 2; bases outside the gene matches: 8. CDR3 DNA sequence: TGTGCCAGCATACAGGGGACCCCCACCTACGAGCAGTACGTC. This translates into CASIQGTPTYEQYV.

The genes are TRBV29-1 and TRBJ1-2; D is ambiguous. CDR3 length: 12 amino acids. The V end was cut by 4 bases, the J end by 3 bases, with 9 bases between. Germline values: CDR1 SQVTM, CDR2 ANQGSEA. The CDR3 bases are TGCAGCGTTGTACGTGGTGACTATGGCTACACCTTC. This encodes CSVVRGDYGYTF. Variable domain in full (rest from reference TRBV29-1 and TRBJ1-2): SAVISQKPSRDICQRGTSLTIQCQVDSQVTMMFWYRQQPGQSLTLIATANQGSEATYESGFVIDKFPISRPNLTFSTLTVSNMSPEDSSIYLCSVVRGDYGYTFGSGTRLTVV.

There are many counts of this clonotype. This chain connects TRBV12-3 or TRBV12-4 to TRBJ1-3; D ambiguous. The CDR3 covers 13 residues. V dropped 7 bases and J dropped 4 bases, with 11 bases sitting between them. The CDR3 sequence: CASTPLLGNTIYF. The CDR3 DNA reads as TGTGCCAGCACCCCCTTGCTGGGAAACACCATATATTTT.

This chain links TRBV6-2 or TRBV6-3 with TRBJ2-1, with 9 nucleotides matching TRBD2. CDR3 size: 15 residues. Germline V gives CDR1 MNHEY, CDR2 SVGEGT. Trimming removed 6 bases from V and 0 bases from J; junction bases left unmatched: 3. The CDR3 region is CASSRLADSYNEQFF. The CDR3 DNA reads as TGTGCCAGCAGCCGACTAGCGGACTCCTACAATGAGCAGTTCTTC.

This clonotype was picked up a small number of times. This rearrangement joins TRBV12-3 or TRBV12-4 to TRBJ1-6, with a possible D match to TRBD1 (6 bases). V lost 3 bases to trimming and J lost 5 bases, with 20 bases between them. This CDR3 has 18 residues. The CDR3, as DNA: TGTGCCAGCAGTTTTGGACAGACCCCGATAACCGATAATTCACCCCTCCACTTT. As protein: CASSFGQTPITDNSPLHF.

This chain connects TRBV5-1 to TRBJ2-1; 13 nucleotides agree with TRBD2. Per germline, CDR1 SGHRS and CDR2 YFSETQ. The CDR3 spans 15 residues. V was pared by 3 bases and J by 4 bases, with 1 base of the junction left unmatched. This chain's CDR3 is CASSWGLAGYNEQFF. CDR3 nucleotides: TGCGCCAGCAGCTGGGGACTAGCGGGGTACAATGAGCAGTTCTTC.

The chain couples TRBV20-1 to TRBJ2-7; D unclear. CDR3 length: 15 amino acids. In germline, CDR1 is DFQATT, CDR2 SNEGSKA (reference sequence). Trimming removed 6 bases from V and 2 bases from J, with 20 bases in between. CDR3 residues: CSAEQKANSTYEQYF. CDR3 DNA sequence: TGCAGTGCCGAGCAGAAGGCAAACAGCACCTACGAGCAGTACTTC.